The 3 T cell receptor beta chains presented below share a single source sample, sequenced in a study of T cell repertoires in cytomegalovirus infection. Via MiXCR, TCRdb re-called the reads, giving one row per CDR3 protein. The sample has approximately 250,000 distinct CDR3 sequences; approximately 9.1% are singletons. Source material: PBMCs. The source is a human donor in good health (CMV status not recorded). Some clones in this sample may be carry-over from other donors' samples.

This clonotype has ten or more counts. The rearrangement links TRBV7-2 to TRBJ1-2; perhaps TRBD1 as D (5 bases). CDR3 length: 15 residues. The germline V gene encodes CDR1 SGHTA and CDR2 FQGNSA. V lost 4 bases to trimming and J lost 3 bases, with 15 bases between them. CDR3: CASSSPGLGDYGYTF. CDR3 bases: TGTGCCAGCAGCTCACCGGGACTGGGGGACTATGGCTACACCTTC.

As to this clonotype: It may be a read error: a sequence one base away is much more abundant. This rearrangement joins TRBV29-1 to TRBJ2-1; D call uncertain. The CDR3 has 14 residues. Germline values: CDR1 SQVTM, CDR2 ANQGSEA. CDR3 sequence (DNA): TGCAGCGTTGAGTCGGAGAGCTCCTTCAATGAGCAGTTCTTC. It specifies CSVESESSFNEQFF.

There are many counts of this clonotype. CDR3 bases: TGTGCCAGCAGCTTAGTGGCAGGGAGGGTGGAGACCCAGTACTTC. As protein: CASSLVAGRVETQYF. The chain combines TRBV7-2 with TRBJ2-5, with 7 bases that match TRBD2. V trimming: 1 base; J trimming: 5 bases; junction bases outside the gene matches: 7. Germline V gene lookup returns CDR1 SGHTA and CDR2 FQGNSA. The CDR3 extends over 15 amino acids. Supplemented by reference TRBV7-2 and TRBJ2-5, the full variable domain reads GAGVSQSPSNKVTEKGKDVELRCDPISGHTALYWYRQSLGQGLEFLIYFQGNSAPDKSGLPSDRFSAERTGGSVSTLTIQRTQQEDSAVYLCASSLVAGRVETQYFGPGTRLLVL.